One sample yielded the 7 T cell receptor beta chains listed below, sequenced in a study of spatial heterogeneity in lung cancer (dated by TCRdb to about 2019). What this sample's time point label stands for: sample taken at primary tumor resection. Libraries were constructed by 5' RACE. Data came from a NextSeq 500. The public reads were run again by TCRdb, first through fastp at Q25 and then through MiXCR, and only productive beta chains were kept. Rows are combined by CDR3 protein, so each entry shows the most common genes and DNA. Counted in this sample were more than 60,000 distinct CDR3 sequences; approximately 8.1% of them appeared once. 6% to 7% of the sample is in the top ten clones. The sequenced sample was PBMCs, obtained at surgery. The receptor source for this set is a male donor with early-stage non-small cell lung cancer.

This clonotype was counted only a few times. The chain employs TRBV9 and TRBJ1-2, with TRBD1 as a possible D gene (6 bases). This CDR3 spans 14 amino acids. Per the germline V gene, CDR1 is SGDLS and CDR2 is YYNGEE. V was trimmed by 4 bases and J by 7 bases, leaving 17 bases between them. CDR3 nucleotide sequence: TGTGCCAGCAGCTCCAGCTCAGGGGCAAGTGGCTACACCTTC. Protein: CASSSSSGASGYTF.

The chain couples TRBV27 to TRBJ1-5; D remains ambiguous. The CDR3 runs to 16 residues. CDR1 MNHEY and CDR2 SMNVEV come from the germline V gene (reference sequence). V lost 5 bases and J lost 3, with 17 bases in between. For the CDR3, the DNA is TGTGCCAGCAGTCCCCTTAGGTTACAGCTCAATCAGCCCCAGCATTTT. Protein: CASSPLRLQLNQPQHF.

This clonotype was seen ten or more times. The genes are TRBV4-2 and TRBJ2-7; possible D gene TRBD1, 5 bases. This CDR3 spans 12 amino acids. Deletions cut 1 base from V and 6 bases from J, with 7 bases between. In germline, CDR1 is LGHNA, CDR2 YNFKEQ. The CDR3 region is CASSQVTGEQYF. The CDR3 coding sequence is TGTGCCAGCAGCCAAGTTACAGGCGAGCAGTACTTC.

This clonotype has a count of ten or more. This sequence joins TRBV20-1 and TRBJ2-7, with a weak D call TRBD2 (6 bases). Germline V gives CDR1 DFQATT, CDR2 SNEGSKA (reference sequence). V was shortened by 3 bases and J by 6 bases, with 15 bases between the two germline ends. The CDR3 is made up of 13 amino acids. CDR3 nucleotide sequence: TGCAGTGCTAGTTTCTCAGGGACTTCCGAGCAGTACTTC. Its translation is CSASFSGTSEQYF.

This clonotype appeared a few times. The rearrangement joins TRBV3-1 to TRBJ2-7; D remains ambiguous. Looked up from germline, CDR1 is LGHDT and CDR2 is YNNKEL (reference sequence). The germline V and J ends were trimmed by 1 base and 6 bases, with 7 bases remaining between them. The CDR3 has 12 residues. The CDR3 here is CASSQGRGEQYF. The CDR3 coding sequence is TGTGCCAGCAGCCAAGGGCGAGGCGAGCAGTACTTC.

This chain links TRBV6-6 with TRBJ2-2; perhaps D is TRBD1 or TRBD2 (6 bases each). Looked up from germline, CDR1 is MNHNY and CDR2 is SVGAGI (reference sequence). CDR3 size: 15 residues. Between the trimmed V and J ends, which lost 6 bases and 5 bases, there was a span of 16 bases. The DNA for the CDR3 is TGTGCCAGCAGCCCAGGGGCGGGAAGGACCGGGGAGCTGTTTTTT. Translated, it gives CASSPGAGRTGELFF.

This clonotype was recorded a few times. The gene calls are TRBV5-1 and TRBJ2-3; possibly TRBD2 for D (6 bases). Germline V gene data show CDR1 as SGHRS and CDR2 as YFSETQ. This CDR3 has 16 amino acids. The V end lost 4 bases, the J end lost 4 bases, and 19 bases lay between the germline ends. CDR3 in DNA: TGCGCCAGCAGCCCGGATTCCGGAGGGTCGGCAGATACGCAGTATTTT. Translated: CASSPDSGGSADTQYF.